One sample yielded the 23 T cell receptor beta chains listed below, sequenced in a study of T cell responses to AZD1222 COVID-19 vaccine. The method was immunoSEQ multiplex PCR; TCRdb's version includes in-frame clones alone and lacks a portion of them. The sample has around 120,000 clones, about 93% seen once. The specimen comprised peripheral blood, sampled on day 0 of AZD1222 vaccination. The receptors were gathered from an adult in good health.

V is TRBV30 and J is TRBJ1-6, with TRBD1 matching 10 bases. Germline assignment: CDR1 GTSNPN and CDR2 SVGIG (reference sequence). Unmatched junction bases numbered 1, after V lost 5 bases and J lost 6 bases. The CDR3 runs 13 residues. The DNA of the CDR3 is TGTGCCTGGGGGGACAGGGGTAATTCACCCCTCCACTTT. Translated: CAWGDRGNSPLHF.

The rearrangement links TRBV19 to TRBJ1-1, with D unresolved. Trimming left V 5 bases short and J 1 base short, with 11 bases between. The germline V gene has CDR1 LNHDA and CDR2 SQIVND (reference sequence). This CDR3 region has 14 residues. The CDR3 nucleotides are TGTGCCAGTAGTTCCGTTGACGGGAACACTGAAGCTTTCTTT. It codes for CASSSVDGNTEAFF.

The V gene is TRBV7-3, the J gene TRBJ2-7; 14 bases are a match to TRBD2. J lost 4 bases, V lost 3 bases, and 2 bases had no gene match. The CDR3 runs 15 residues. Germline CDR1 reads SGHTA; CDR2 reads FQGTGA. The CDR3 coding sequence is TGTGCCAGCAGCTTCGGACTAGCGGGAGGATACGAGCAGTACTTC. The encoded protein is CASSFGLAGGYEQYF.

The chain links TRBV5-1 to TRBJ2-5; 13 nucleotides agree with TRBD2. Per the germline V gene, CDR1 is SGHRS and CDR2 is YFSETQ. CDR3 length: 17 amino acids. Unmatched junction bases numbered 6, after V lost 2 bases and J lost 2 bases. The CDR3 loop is CASSFSSGLAGQETQYF. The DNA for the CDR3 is TGCGCCAGCAGCTTTTCTTCGGGACTAGCGGGACAAGAGACCCAGTACTTC.

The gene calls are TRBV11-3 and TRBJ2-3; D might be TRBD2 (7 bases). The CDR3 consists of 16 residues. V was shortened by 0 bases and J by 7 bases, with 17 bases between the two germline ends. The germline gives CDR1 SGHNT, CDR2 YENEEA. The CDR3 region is CASSLDSPGGRNTQYF. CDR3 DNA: TGTGCCAGCAGCTTAGATAGCCCGGGGGGCCGTAATACGCAGTATTTT.

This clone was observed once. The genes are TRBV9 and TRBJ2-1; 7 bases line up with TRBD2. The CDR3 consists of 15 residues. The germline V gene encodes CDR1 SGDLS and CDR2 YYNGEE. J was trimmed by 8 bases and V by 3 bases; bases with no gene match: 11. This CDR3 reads CASSEGGDRRDEQFF. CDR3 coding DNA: TGTGCCAGCAGCGAGGGAGGGGACCGTAGGGATGAGCAGTTCTTC.

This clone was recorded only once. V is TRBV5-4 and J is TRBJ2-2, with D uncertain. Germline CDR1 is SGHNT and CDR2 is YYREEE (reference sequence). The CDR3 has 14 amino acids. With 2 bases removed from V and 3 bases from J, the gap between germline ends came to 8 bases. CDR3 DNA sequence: TGTGCCAGCAGCTTCAAGGCGGACACCGGGGAGCTGTTTTTT. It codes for CASSFKADTGELFF.

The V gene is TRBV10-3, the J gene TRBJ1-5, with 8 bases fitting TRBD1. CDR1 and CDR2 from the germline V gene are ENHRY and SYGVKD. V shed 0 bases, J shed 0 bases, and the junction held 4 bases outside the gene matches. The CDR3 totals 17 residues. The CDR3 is CAISESKGQVSNQPQHF. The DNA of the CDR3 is TGTGCCATCAGTGAGTCCAAGGGACAGGTTAGCAATCAGCCCCAGCATTTT.

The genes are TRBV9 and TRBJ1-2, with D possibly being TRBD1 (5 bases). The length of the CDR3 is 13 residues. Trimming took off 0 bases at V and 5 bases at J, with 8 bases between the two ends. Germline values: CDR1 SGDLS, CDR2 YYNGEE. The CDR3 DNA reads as TGTGCCAGCAGCGTAGTCCCAGGGTATGGCTACACCTTC. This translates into CASSVVPGYGYTF. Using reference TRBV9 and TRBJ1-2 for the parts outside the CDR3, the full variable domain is DSGVTQTPKHLITATGQRVTLRCSPRSGDLSVYWYQQSLDQGLQFLIQYYNGEERAKGNILERFSAQQFPDLHSELNLSSLELGDSALYFCASSVVPGYGYTFGSGTRLTVV.

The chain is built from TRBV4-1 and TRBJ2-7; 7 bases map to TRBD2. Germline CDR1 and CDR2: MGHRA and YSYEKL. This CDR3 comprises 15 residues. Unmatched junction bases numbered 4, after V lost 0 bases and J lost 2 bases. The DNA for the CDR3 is TGCGCCAGCAGCCAAGAAGCTAGCGGCACCTACGAGCAGTACTTC. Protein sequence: CASSQEASGTYEQYF.

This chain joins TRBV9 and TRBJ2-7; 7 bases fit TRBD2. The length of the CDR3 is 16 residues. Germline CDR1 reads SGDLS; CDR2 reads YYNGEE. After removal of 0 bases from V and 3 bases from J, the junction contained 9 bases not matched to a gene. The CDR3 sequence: CASSVGGGTDLYEQYF. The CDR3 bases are TGTGCCAGCAGCGTAGGGGGGGGGACGGACCTCTACGAGCAGTACTTC.

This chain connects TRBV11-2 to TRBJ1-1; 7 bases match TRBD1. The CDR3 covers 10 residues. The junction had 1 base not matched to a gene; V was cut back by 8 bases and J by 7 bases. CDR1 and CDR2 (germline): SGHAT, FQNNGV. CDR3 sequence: CASGDSEAFF. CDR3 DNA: TGTGCCAGCGGGGACAGTGAAGCTTTCTTT.

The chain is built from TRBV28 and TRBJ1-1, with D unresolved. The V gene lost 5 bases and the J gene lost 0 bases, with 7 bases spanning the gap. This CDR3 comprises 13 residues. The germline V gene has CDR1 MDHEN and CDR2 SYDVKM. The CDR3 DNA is TGTGCCAGCAGTGCCTACATGAACACTGAAGCTTTCTTT. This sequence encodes CASSAYMNTEAFF.

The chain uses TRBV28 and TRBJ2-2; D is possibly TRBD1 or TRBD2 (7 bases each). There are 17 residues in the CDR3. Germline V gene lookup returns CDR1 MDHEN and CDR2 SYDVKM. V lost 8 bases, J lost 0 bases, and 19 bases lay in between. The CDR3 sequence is CASSGGAGQANTGELFF. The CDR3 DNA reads TGTGCCAGCTCAGGGGGGGCAGGACAGGCGAACACCGGGGAGCTGTTTTTT.

The CDR3 DNA sequence: TGTGCCAGCAGCCAAAGTTCGCCTTTTCGAGCGGGAATCTACGAGCAGTACTTC. Amino acid sequence: CASSQSSPFRAGIYEQYF. The V call is TRBV3-1 (or the pseudogene TRBV3-2), the J call TRBJ2-7; 7 nucleotides agree with TRBD2. The CDR3 runs 18 residues. CDR1 LGHDT and CDR2 YNNKEL come from the germline V gene (reference sequence). The junction had 16 bases not matched to a gene; V was cut back by 2 bases and J by 3 bases.

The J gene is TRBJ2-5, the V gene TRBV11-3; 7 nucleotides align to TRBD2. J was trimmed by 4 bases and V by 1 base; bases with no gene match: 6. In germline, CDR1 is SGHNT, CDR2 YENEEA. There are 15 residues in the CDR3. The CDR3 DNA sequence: TGTGCCAGCAGCTTAGGGGCGGGGAGGGGAGAGACCCAGTACTTC. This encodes CASSLGAGRGETQYF.

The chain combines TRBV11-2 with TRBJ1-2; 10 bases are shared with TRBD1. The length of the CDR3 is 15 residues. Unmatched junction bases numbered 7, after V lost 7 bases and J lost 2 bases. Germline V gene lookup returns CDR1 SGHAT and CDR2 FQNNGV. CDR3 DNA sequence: TGTGCCAGCACCCCCGTGACAGGGGGCAACTATGGCTACACCTTC. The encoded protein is CASTPVTGGNYGYTF.

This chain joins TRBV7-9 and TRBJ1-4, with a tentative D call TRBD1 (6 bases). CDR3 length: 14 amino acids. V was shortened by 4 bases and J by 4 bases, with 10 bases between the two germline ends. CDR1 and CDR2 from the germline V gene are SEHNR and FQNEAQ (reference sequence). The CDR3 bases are TGTGCCAGCAGCTACGGACAGAGTAATGAAAAACTGTTTTTT. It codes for CASSYGQSNEKLFF.

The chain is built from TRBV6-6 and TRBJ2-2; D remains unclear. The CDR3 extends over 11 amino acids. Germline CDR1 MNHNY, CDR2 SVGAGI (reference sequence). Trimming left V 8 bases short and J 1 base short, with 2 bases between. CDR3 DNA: TGTGCCAGCTGGAACACCGGGGAGCTGTTTTTT. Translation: CASWNTGELFF.

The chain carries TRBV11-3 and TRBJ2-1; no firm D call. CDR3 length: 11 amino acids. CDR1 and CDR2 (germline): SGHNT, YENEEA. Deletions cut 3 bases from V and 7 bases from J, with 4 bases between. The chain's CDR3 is CASSFINEQFF. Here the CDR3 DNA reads TGTGCCAGCAGCTTTATAAATGAGCAGTTCTTC. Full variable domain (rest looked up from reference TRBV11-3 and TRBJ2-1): EAGVVQSPRYKIIEKKQPVAFWCNPISGHNTLYWYLQNLGQGPELLIRYENEEAVDDSQLPKDRFSAERLKGVDSTLKIQPAELGDSAVYLCASSFINEQFFGPGTRLTVL.

The CDR3, as DNA: TGTGCCAGCAGCTTAGACAGTTATGCCTACGAGCAGTACTTC. Its translation is CASSLDSYAYEQYF. The chain joins TRBV11-2 to TRBJ2-7; D gene unclear. Per the germline V gene, CDR1 is SGHAT and CDR2 is FQNNGV. V gave up 0 bases and J gave up 2 bases, with 8 bases separating them. The CDR3 covers 14 residues.

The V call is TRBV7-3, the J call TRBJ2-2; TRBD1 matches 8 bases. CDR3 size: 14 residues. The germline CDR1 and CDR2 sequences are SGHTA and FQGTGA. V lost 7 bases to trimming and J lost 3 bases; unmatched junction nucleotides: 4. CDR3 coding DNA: TGTGCCAGCACCGGACAGGGTTACACCGGGGAGCTGTTTTTT. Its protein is CASTGQGYTGELFF.

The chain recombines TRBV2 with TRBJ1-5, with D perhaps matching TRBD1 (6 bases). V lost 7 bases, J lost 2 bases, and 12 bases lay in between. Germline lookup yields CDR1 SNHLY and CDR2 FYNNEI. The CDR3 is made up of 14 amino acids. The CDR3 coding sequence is TGTGCCAGCATTCTGGGGGGCGGCAATCAGCCCCAGCATTTT. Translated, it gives CASILGGGNQPQHF.